The entry below gives a single T cell receptor beta chain sequence along with its context. These data come from a study of CD8+CD57+ T cells in acquired aplastic anemia. An expansion of CD8+CD57+ cells by flow cytometry had been shown in patients chosen for sequencing. With no exception, the patients had severe acquired aplastic anemia. The study sampled blood from patients who had received no therapy. The TCR beta profiling, which covered VDJ combination and CDR3 sequence, was carried out using genomic DNA as the template. Using its own MiXCR run on the reads, TCRdb lists one record per CDR3 protein. This sample has about 250,000 distinct CDR3 sequences, with approximately 45% found just once. The V and J ends lost 3 bases and 8 bases respectively, with 13 bases between them. The CDR3 runs to 13 residues. The germline gives CDR1 SGHTA, CDR2 FQGNSA.

The clonotype originates from a human donor with aplastic anemia. The chain combines TRBV7-2 with TRBJ1-2; D remains unclear. Material for sequencing was sorted CD4+, CD8+, or CD8+CD57+ T cells (not recorded which) from PBMCs. This CDR3 is CASSLTGFGGYTF. CDR3 bases: TGTGCCAGCAGCTTGACTGGGTTTGGCGGCTACACCTTC.